These 28 T cell receptor beta chains share one sample of origin, sequenced in a study of regulatory T cells in long-lasting Graves disease. Time point indicated: newly diagnosed GD, antithyroid drugs for less than 3 months. Scientists built the TCR library using RNA that was extracted from PBMCs. The authors built TCR beta libraries using iRepertoire HTBI primers and Arm-PCR of CDR3 regions. TCRdb reanalysed the multiplex PCR reads using MiXCR and keeps one entry per CDR3 protein. The sample includes 450,000 to 600,000 distinct CDR3 sequences, roughly 13% seen only once; the top ten take over 7.5%. The same data also went into a second study, on T cells in Graves' hyperthyroidism and ophthalmopathy.

Specimen: peripheral blood mononuclear cells (PBMCs), collected at new diagnosis, from a patient treated with antithyroid drugs. The receptors were gathered from a man in his thirties or forties with Graves disease.

This clonotype has only a few counts. The gene calls are TRBV30 and TRBJ2-1; 7 bases map to TRBD1. CDR1 and CDR2 (germline): GTSNPN, SVGIG (reference sequence). The CDR3 is 15 amino acids. V lost 3 bases to trimming and J lost 0 bases; unmatched junction nucleotides: 5. The CDR3 sequence is CAWRSGGSSYNEQFF. CDR3 DNA sequence: TGTGCCTGGAGATCAGGGGGAAGCTCCTACAATGAGCAGTTCTTC.

The sample holds many counts of this clonotype. The rearrangement uses TRBV28 and TRBJ1-2; D is perhaps TRBD1 (6 bases). Germline CDR1 reads MDHEN; CDR2 reads SYDVKM. CDR3 length: 12 amino acids. Trimming removed 4 bases at V and 7 bases at J, with 10 bases between. CDR3 DNA sequence: TGTGCCAGCAGTTCCACAGGGTCTGGCTACACCTTC. Residues: CASSSTGSGYTF.

This clonotype was seen more than once but under ten times. The chain has TRBV20-1 and TRBJ2-1, with 13 bases lining up with TRBD2. Germline CDR1 and CDR2: DFQATT and SNEGSKA (reference sequence). V dropped 0 bases and J dropped 7; count of bases not matched to a gene: 6. CDR3 length equals 16 residues. This chain's CDR3 is CSARDRTSGSWNEQFF. DNA of the CDR3: TGCAGTGCTAGAGATCGGACTAGCGGGAGTTGGAATGAGCAGTTCTTC.

This clonotype was detected ten times or more. The chain is built from TRBV2 and TRBJ1-1; D not resolved. V was trimmed by 7 bases and J by 1 base, leaving 10 bases between them. The CDR3 loop spans 13 amino acids. Germline CDR1 SNHLY, CDR2 FYNNEI. CDR3 region: CASKRSGNTEAFF. The CDR3 DNA is TGTGCCAGCAAGCGGAGCGGGAACACTGAAGCTTTCTTT.

This clonotype was observed at least ten times. V and J are TRBV19 and TRBJ2-5; perhaps TRBD2 as D (6 bases). Germline assignment: CDR1 LNHDA and CDR2 SQIVND (reference sequence). The CDR3 is 13 amino acids. V was cut by 2 bases and J by 3 bases, with 7 bases left in between. The chain's CDR3 is CASSIPGEETQYF. In DNA form, the CDR3 reads TGTGCCAGTAGTATACCGGGAGAAGAGACCCAGTACTTC.

This clonotype was seen ten or more times. This chain connects TRBV27 to TRBJ1-1, with D unclear. From germline, CDR1 is MNHEY and CDR2 SMNVEV (reference sequence). The CDR3 spans 15 residues. Trimming took 5 bases from V and 0 from J, leaving 13 bases between them. CDR3 sequence (DNA): TGTGCCAGCAGTCCTATCAATGGGGTGAACACTGAAGCTTTCTTT. Translation: CASSPINGVNTEAFF.

This clonotype was recorded many times. The rearrangement links TRBV6-5 to TRBJ1-4; no clear D gene. CDR1 is MNHEY and CDR2 is SVGAGI in the germline V gene. Deletions cut 4 bases from V and 6 bases from J, with 3 bases between. The CDR3 has 11 residues. DNA for the CDR3: TGTGCCAGCAGTTTCCATGAAAAACTGTTTTTT. Translation: CASSFHEKLFF.

This clonotype was counted ten times or more. At one end the junction does not follow the germline gene, possibly because of a read error. The CDR3 reads CASSPGRVNTEAFF. The CDR3 region has the DNA TGTGCCAGCAGCCCCGGACGGGTGAACACTGAAGCTTTCTTT. The chain combines TRBV5-1 with TRBJ1-1; D gene unclear. The CDR3 has 14 amino acids. Per germline, CDR1 SGHRS and CDR2 YFSETQ. Looking up the rest from reference TRBV5-1 and TRBJ1-1 gives the full variable domain: KAGVTQTPRYLIKTRGQQVTLSCSPISGHRSVSWYQQTPGQGLQFLFEYFSETQRNKGNFPGRFSGRQFSNSRSEMNVSTLELGDSALYLCASSPGRVNTEAFFGQGTRLTVV.

This clonotype was observed a single time. V usage is TRBV30 and J usage is TRBJ1-2; 7 nucleotides line up with TRBD1. Germline CDR1 and CDR2: GTSNPN and SVGIG (reference sequence). This CDR3 has 13 amino acids. V was pared by 3 bases and J by 4 bases, with 5 bases of the junction left unmatched. CDR3 nucleotide sequence: TGTGCCTGGAGCCCAGGGGGTCTCTATGGCTACACCTTC. Amino acids: CAWSPGGLYGYTF.

This clonotype was counted ten times or more. This sequence joins TRBV5-1 and TRBJ2-3, with D perhaps given as TRBD1 or TRBD2 (5 bases each). V lost 1 base and J lost 1, with 13 bases in between. The CDR3 is made up of 16 amino acids. Per the germline V gene, CDR1 is SGHRS and CDR2 is YFSETQ. DNA for the CDR3: TGCGCCAGCAGCTTGTCCCGGGGCTTCCGCACAGATACGCAGTATTTT. Translating it yields CASSLSRGFRTDTQYF.

This clonotype was counted between two and nine times. This rearrangement joins TRBV4-1 to TRBJ2-7; 7 nucleotides align to TRBD1. V was clipped by 0 bases and J by 2 bases; unmatched bases: 4. CDR3 length equals 15 residues. Germline V CDR1 and CDR2: MGHRA, YSYEKL. Here the CDR3 reads CASSQEGTVPYEQYF. The CDR3 bases are TGCGCCAGCAGCCAAGAGGGGACAGTTCCCTACGAGCAGTACTTC.

This clonotype was picked up many times. V and J are TRBV7-9 and TRBJ2-2, with 11 bases matching TRBD2. V lost 0 bases to trimming and J lost 5 bases; unmatched junction nucleotides: 17. This CDR3 is built from 21 residues. The germline CDR1 and CDR2 sequences are SEHNR and FQNEAQ (reference sequence). In DNA form, the CDR3 reads TGTGCCAGCAGCTTAGCGAAGCGACTAGCGGGACCTGAAGGTCAAACCGGGGAGCTGTTTTTT. Protein sequence: CASSLAKRLAGPEGQTGELFF.

This clonotype showed up many times. The genes are TRBV2 and TRBJ1-1, with D possibly TRBD1 on 5 matching bases. The V and J ends lost 7 bases and 1 base respectively, with 7 bases between them. The germline CDR1 and CDR2 sequences are SNHLY and FYNNEI. The CDR3 runs to 12 residues. The CDR3 loop reads CASMGQNTEAFF. The CDR3, as DNA: TGTGCCAGCATGGGGCAGAACACTGAAGCTTTCTTT.

This chain's CDR3 is CSATGQGGETQYF. CDR3 nucleotides: TGCAGTGCTACGGGACAGGGGGGGGAGACCCAGTACTTC. The V and J genes are TRBV20-1 and TRBJ2-5, with 11 bases that match TRBD1. CDR1 DFQATT and CDR2 SNEGSKA come from the germline V gene (reference sequence). CDR3 length: 13 amino acids. J lost 5 bases, V lost 4 bases, and 3 bases had no gene match.

Of note for this clonotype: A much larger clone is a single base away; this may be a read error. This chain uses TRBV6-1 with TRBJ2-1, with 11 nucleotides matching TRBD2. Per the germline V gene, CDR1 is MNHNS and CDR2 is SASEGT. The CDR3 runs 15 residues. For the CDR3, the DNA is TGTGCCAGCAGTCCTATAGCGGGAGGGGGGAATGAGCGGTTCTTC. It is translated as CASSPIAGGGNERFF.

This clonotype was found many times. This chain's CDR3 is CASSEGQGFEQFF. DNA for the CDR3: TGTGCCAGCAGTGAAGGACAGGGATTTGAGCAGTTCTTC. The V gene is TRBV2, the J gene TRBJ2-1, with 7 bases fitting TRBD1. CDR1 and CDR2 (germline): SNHLY, FYNNEI. CDR3 length: 13 residues. V dropped 1 base and J dropped 9; count of bases not matched to a gene: 3.

This clonotype was counted a few times. This may stem from a read error, because a much larger clone lies one nucleotide away. The chain is built from TRBV7-9 and TRBJ2-7, with D uncertain. Germline CDR1 SEHNR, CDR2 FQNEAQ (reference sequence). The CDR3 length is 12 residues. With 2 bases removed from V and 3 bases from J, the gap between germline ends came to 5 bases. The CDR3 is CASSLQVYEQYF. The CDR3 DNA sequence: TGTGCCAGCAGCTTACAGGTCTACGAGCAGTACTTC.

V gene TRBV20-1 combines with J gene TRBJ2-1; 10 nucleotides match TRBD2. J was trimmed by 0 bases and V by 2 bases; bases with no gene match: 13. CDR1 is DFQATT and CDR2 is SNEGSKA in the germline V gene (reference sequence). CDR3 length equals 19 residues. The DNA for the CDR3 is TGCAGTGCTAGAAGGGGGGGACGAGCGGGAGGGTTCTCCTACAATGAGCAGTTCTTC. Its protein is CSARRGGRAGGFSYNEQFF.

This clonotype has just a few counts. One end of the junction fails to match germline, which may point to a read error. The J gene is TRBJ1-2, the V gene TRBV5-1, with D hard to call. This CDR3 region has 14 residues. CDR1 and CDR2 (germline): SGHRS, YFSETQ. The chain's CDR3 is CASSLASGFWGYTF. In DNA, the CDR3 is TGTGCCAGCAGCTTGGCGTCAGGTTTTTGGGGCTACACCTTC.

This clonotype was counted only a few times. The chain links TRBV27 to TRBJ1-2, with 8 bases matching TRBD1. CDR1 and CDR2 (germline): MNHEY, SMNVEV (reference sequence). Trimming at V came to 5 bases and at J to 2 bases, leaving 7 bases not matched to a gene. The CDR3 sequence is 15 residues long. Here the CDR3 reads CASSIRTGSNYGYTF. CDR3 in DNA: TGTGCCAGCAGTATTCGGACAGGGTCCAACTATGGCTACACCTTC.

The chain recombines TRBV7-8 with TRBJ2-1; 7 bases align to TRBD1. Germline CDR1 reads SGHVS; CDR2 reads FQNEAQ. V was pared by 8 bases and J by 9 bases, with 4 bases of the junction left unmatched. The CDR3 consists of 11 residues. CDR3 sequence: CASVGQAEQFF. CDR3 coding DNA: TGTGCCAGCGTCGGACAGGCTGAGCAGTTCTTC.

This clonotype was seen at least ten times. The chain uses TRBV20-1 and TRBJ1-1; possibly TRBD1 for D (5 bases). Germline V gene data show CDR1 as DFQATT and CDR2 as SNEGSKA (reference sequence). This CDR3 is 13 amino acids long. The CDR3 region is CSGSGVRDVEAFF. The CDR3, as DNA: TGCAGCGGAAGTGGAGTTAGGGACGTGGAAGCTTTCTTT.

This clonotype was counted many times. J is TRBJ1-2 and V is TRBV29-1; the match to TRBD1 covers 8 bases. Germline loops: CDR1 SQVTM, CDR2 ANQGSEA. V dropped 8 bases and J dropped 2; count of bases not matched to a gene: 4. The CDR3 runs to 12 residues. The CDR3 region has the DNA TGCAGCTCGAGGACAGGGAACTATGGCTACACCTTC. Its protein is CSSRTGNYGYTF. The full variable domain, in which reference TRBV29-1 and TRBJ1-2 provide the parts outside the CDR3, is SAVISQKPSRDICQRGTSLTIQCQVDSQVTMMFWYRQQPGQSLTLIATANQGSEATYESGFVIDKFPISRPNLTFSTLTVSNMSPEDSSIYLCSSRTGNYGYTFGSGTRLTVV.

The sample holds a few counts of this clonotype. The rearrangement uses TRBV19 and TRBJ2-3, with 8 bases fitting TRBD1. This CDR3 spans 15 amino acids. Germline V gene data show CDR1 as LNHDA and CDR2 as SQIVND (reference sequence). V lost 6 bases and J lost 3; bases outside the gene matches: 8. CDR3 nucleotide sequence: TGTGCCAGTAGACTACAGGGGGAAGAGACAGATACGCAGTATTTT. It yields the protein CASRLQGEETDTQYF.

The rearrangement links TRBV2 to TRBJ2-1; 12 nucleotides agree with TRBD2. This CDR3 region has 19 residues. Germline trimming cut 5 bases from V and 0 bases from J; bases unmatched to any gene: 11. CDR1 is SNHLY and CDR2 is FYNNEI in the germline V gene. As DNA, the CDR3 is TGTGCCAGCAGTCCCCCCGGGACTAGCGGGTTTAGCTCCTACAATGAGCAGTTCTTC. Protein product: CASSPPGTSGFSSYNEQFF.

Ten or more counts support this clonotype. The CDR3 DNA is TGTGCCAGCAGCCCCACCGTCCTAGCGGGCGAGGGGCCCCCCTACGAGCAGTACTTC. Its translation: CASSPTVLAGEGPPYEQYF. J is TRBJ2-7 and V is TRBV12-3 or TRBV12-4, with 8 nucleotides matching TRBD2. V was clipped by 6 bases and J by 2 bases; unmatched bases: 21. CDR3 length: 19 amino acids.

CDR3 coding DNA: TGTGCCAGCACTCCGGACGGGGCACCCCGAGGCTACACCTTC. Residues: CASTPDGAPRGYTF. The chain carries TRBV28 and TRBJ1-2, with D possibly matching TRBD1 (5 bases). The V end lost 7 bases, the J end lost 8 bases, and 20 bases lay between the germline ends. The CDR3 is 14 amino acids. Germline V gene data show CDR1 as MDHEN and CDR2 as SYDVKM.

This clonotype was observed many times. The DNA of the CDR3 is TGCGCCAGCAGATCGGGACTAGCCGATGAGCAGTTCTTC. Its translation is CASRSGLADEQFF. The rearrangement joins TRBV5-1 to TRBJ2-1, with 9 bases lining up with TRBD2. CDR1 and CDR2 (germline): SGHRS, YFSETQ. The CDR3 runs 13 residues. J gave up 8 bases and V 5 bases, and 5 bases lay outside the gene matches.